The sequence of this TCR beta chain was determined in a study of blood T cell repertoires in COVID-19. Overall study context: PBMCs, B-cell-depleted T cells, or T cells were the source of the cDNA or gDNA that made up the material.

Profiled with immunoSEQ multiplex PCR; TCRdb holds only in-frame clones, not every one. The sample holds 350,000 to 400,000 clones; approximately 90% are singletons and the top ten take 1.2%. The CDR3 spans 15 residues. V shed 2 bases, J shed 4 bases, and the junction held 4 bases outside the gene matches. Per the germline V gene, CDR1 is SGDLS and CDR2 is YYNGEE. This clonotype was sampled from a young woman who had recovered from COVID-19. The V and J genes are TRBV9 and TRBJ1-4; TRBD1 matches 8 bases. The sequenced sample consisted of PBMCs or T cells enriched from blood (not recorded which). The CDR3 DNA is TGTGCCAGCAGCGTGCAGGGGGCCAGTAATGAAAAACTGTTTTTT. It codes for CASSVQGASNEKLFF.